This T cell receptor beta chain was identified during a study of CD8 T cells in ankylosing spondylitis. In TCRdb, the 5' RACE reads were re-called with MiXCR into one record per CDR3 protein. The top ten clones hold 9.9% of a sample with 85,000 to 100,000 distinct CDR3 sequences, roughly 8.3% of them seen once. Trimming shortened V by 4 bases and J by 3 bases, and 9 bases separated the two germline ends. CDR1 is LGHNA, CDR2 YSLEER, per germline. The CDR3 is 13 amino acids. The chain employs TRBV4-3 and TRBJ1-1, with no clear D. The sequencing sample was made of blood, either unsorted or a sorted T cell fraction (not recorded which). The source of this sequence is a male donor with ankylosing spondylitis or in good health (not recorded which). The CDR3 loop is CASSRAAYTEAFF. In DNA form, the CDR3 reads TGCGCCAGCAGCCGGGCAGCTTACACTGAAGCTTTCTTT.